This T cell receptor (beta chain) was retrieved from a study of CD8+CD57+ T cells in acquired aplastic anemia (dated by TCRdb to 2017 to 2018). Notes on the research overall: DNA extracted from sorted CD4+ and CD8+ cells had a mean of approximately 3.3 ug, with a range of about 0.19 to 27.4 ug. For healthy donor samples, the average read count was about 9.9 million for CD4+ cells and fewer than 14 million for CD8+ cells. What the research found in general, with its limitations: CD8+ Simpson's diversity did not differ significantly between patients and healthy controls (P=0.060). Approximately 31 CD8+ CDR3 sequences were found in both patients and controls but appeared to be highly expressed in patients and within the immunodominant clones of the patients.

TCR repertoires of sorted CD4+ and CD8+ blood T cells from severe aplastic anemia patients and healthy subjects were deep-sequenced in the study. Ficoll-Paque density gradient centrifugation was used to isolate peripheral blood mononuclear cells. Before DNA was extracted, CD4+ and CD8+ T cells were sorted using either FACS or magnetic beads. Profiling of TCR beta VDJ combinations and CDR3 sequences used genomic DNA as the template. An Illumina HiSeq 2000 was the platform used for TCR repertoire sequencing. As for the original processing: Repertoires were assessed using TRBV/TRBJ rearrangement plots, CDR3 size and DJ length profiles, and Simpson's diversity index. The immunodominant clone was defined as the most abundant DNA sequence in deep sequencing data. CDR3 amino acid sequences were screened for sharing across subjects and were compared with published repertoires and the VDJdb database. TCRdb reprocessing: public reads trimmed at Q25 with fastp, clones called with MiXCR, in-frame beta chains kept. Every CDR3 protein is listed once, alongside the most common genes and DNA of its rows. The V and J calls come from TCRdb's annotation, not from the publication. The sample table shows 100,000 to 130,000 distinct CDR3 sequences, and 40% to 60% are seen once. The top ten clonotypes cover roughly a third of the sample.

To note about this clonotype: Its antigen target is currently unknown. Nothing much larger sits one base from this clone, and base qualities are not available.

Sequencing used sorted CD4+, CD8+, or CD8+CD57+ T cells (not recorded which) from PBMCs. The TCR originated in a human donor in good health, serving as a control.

The CDR3 is CASGWATQYF. DNA sequence: TGCGCCAGCGGGTGGGCTACGCAGTATTTT. The V gene is TRBV10-2 and the J gene is TRBJ2-3; no D gene call is confident. V drops 8 bases and J drops 8 bases, leaving 8 bases in between. Including cysteine and phenylalanine, the CDR3 has 10 amino acids. Here the CDR3 DNA is all that survives: 30 bases in frame from base 1. The germline V gene encodes CDR1 WSHSY and CDR2 SAAADI.